Presented here are 20 T cell receptor beta chains from one specimen sequenced in a study of cytomegalovirus exposure and HLA in healthy donors. PCR amplification relied on 60 Vbeta primers (plus 13 Jbeta primers). Clones were read by immunoSEQ multiplex PCR, and TCRdb kept only the in-frame ones, dropping some. The sample contains approximately 110,000 clones, just over 15% of which appear only once. Sequenced: PBMCs. All receptors come from a young woman in good health and CMV-seronegative.

This clone was picked up a small number of times. This chain joins TRBV7-9 and TRBJ1-3; 7 bases agree with TRBD1. Germline-derived CDR1 and CDR2 are SEHNR and FQNEAQ (reference sequence). The CDR3 has 14 residues. J lost 0 bases, V lost 8 bases, and 4 bases had no gene match. As DNA, the CDR3 is TGTGCCAGCCAGACAGGGAGCTCTGGAAACACCATATATTTT. Translation: CASQTGSSGNTIYF. The whole variable domain, filled in from reference TRBV7-9 and TRBJ1-3, reads DTGVSQNPRHKITKRGQNVTFRCDPISEHNRLYWYRQTLGQGPEFLTYFQNEAQLEKSRLLSDRFSAERPKGSFSTLEIQRTEQGDSAMYLCASQTGSSGNTIYFGEGSWLTVV.

This sequence joins TRBV7-2 and TRBJ2-2; D unclear. The CDR3 is 15 amino acids. CDR1 SGHTA and CDR2 FQGNSA come from the germline V gene. V lost 5 bases to trimming and J lost 0 bases, with 10 bases between them. The chain's CDR3 is CASSPLGANTGELFF. The CDR3 DNA follows: TGTGCCAGCAGCCCCCTGGGCGCGAACACCGGGGAGCTGTTTTTT.

This clone was recorded a few times. The chain uses TRBV29-1 and TRBJ2-7; 7 bases map to TRBD1. V was pared by 7 bases and J by 3 bases, with 9 bases of the junction left unmatched. The CDR3 loop spans 13 amino acids. Germline CDR1 is SQVTM and CDR2 is ANQGSEA. The CDR3 bases are TGCAGCGCTGTCGGGACAGCTGGCTACGAGCAGTACTTC. The encoded protein is CSAVGTAGYEQYF.

This chain links TRBV7-2 with TRBJ2-3; perhaps TRBD1 as D (6 bases). Germline-derived CDR1 and CDR2 are SGHTA and FQGNSA. This CDR3 region has 15 residues. V was clipped by 5 bases and J by 3 bases, with 15 bases between them. As DNA, the CDR3 is TGTGCCAGCAGCCCACAACAGGGAACTACAGATACGCAGTATTTT. Its protein product is CASSPQQGTTDTQYF.

The chain has TRBV7-3 and TRBJ1-2; a possible D gene is TRBD1 (5 bases). Germline CDR1 and CDR2: SGHTA and FQGTGA. This CDR3 has 15 amino acids. The V end was cut by 0 bases, the J end by 0 bases, with 8 bases between. CDR3 bases: TGTGCCAGCAGCTTAACGGGACTATCTAACTATGGCTACACCTTC. Translating it yields CASSLTGLSNYGYTF.

The chain links TRBV7-2 to TRBJ1-5, with 8 bases matching TRBD1. This CDR3 is built from 19 residues. Germline CDR1 reads SGHTA; CDR2 reads FQGNSA. After removal of 1 base from V and 2 bases from J, the junction contained 13 bases not matched to a gene. The CDR3 sequence is CASSLGLGQAVIGNQPQHF. CDR3 in DNA: TGTGCCAGCAGCTTAGGCCTGGGACAGGCTGTTATTGGCAATCAGCCCCAGCATTTT. Drawing the rest from reference TRBV7-2 and TRBJ1-5, the complete variable domain is GAGVSQSPSNKVTEKGKDVELRCDPISGHTALYWYRQSLGQGLEFLIYFQGNSAPDKSGLPSDRFSAERTGGSVSTLTIQRTQQEDSAVYLCASSLGLGQAVIGNQPQHFGDGTRLSIL.

This clone has just one count. V is TRBV7-2 and J is TRBJ2-2; D possibly corresponds to TRBD1 (5 bases). With 5 bases removed from V and 2 bases from J, the gap between germline ends came to 12 bases. The CDR3 extends over 15 amino acids. CDR1 and CDR2 (germline): SGHTA, FQGNSA. CDR3 protein: CASSPRQINTGELFF. CDR3 nucleotide sequence: TGTGCCAGCAGCCCCAGACAGATTAACACCGGGGAGCTGTTTTTT.

This clone was seen many times. The rearrangement links TRBV9 to TRBJ2-2; 7 nucleotides agree with TRBD1. This CDR3 contains 15 residues. V lost 3 bases, J lost 13 bases, and 15 bases stayed unmatched. Germline CDR1 SGDLS, CDR2 YYNGEE. CDR3 nucleotides: TGTGCCAGCAGCGGACGGACAGGTCCCCTGCACTCGCTGTTTTTT. Translation: CASSGRTGPLHSLFF.

The table lists this clone with a few counts. The chain uses TRBV7-9 and TRBJ1-2; TRBD1 might be the D (5 bases). Trimming removed 5 bases at V and 8 bases at J, with 18 bases between. The CDR3 has 14 amino acids. Germline CDR1 reads SEHNR; CDR2 reads FQNEAQ (reference sequence). The DNA for the CDR3 is TGTGCCAGCAGCACAAAACAGGAACCCTGGGGCTACACCTTC. Amino acid sequence: CASSTKQEPWGYTF.

The sample holds a few counts of this clone. This chain uses TRBV5-1 with TRBJ2-2, with 8 bases identical to TRBD1. V lost 6 bases to trimming and J lost 4 bases; unmatched junction nucleotides: 8. In germline, CDR1 is SGHRS, CDR2 YFSETQ. The CDR3 has 15 residues. CDR3 coding DNA: TGCGCCAGCACCGAGACAGGGGCGAGCACCGGGGAGCTGTTTTTT. Amino acids: CASTETGASTGELFF. The full variable domain, its missing parts supplied by reference TRBV5-1 and TRBJ2-2, is KAGVTQTPRYLIKTRGQQVTLSCSPISGHRSVSWYQQTPGQGLQFLFEYFSETQRNKGNFPGRFSGRQFSNSRSEMNVSTLELGDSALYLCASTETGASTGELFFGEGSRLTVL.

V is TRBV27 and J is TRBJ2-1, with D possibly TRBD2 on 5 matching bases. V lost 0 bases and J lost 6, with 12 bases in between. The CDR3 is 15 amino acids. CDR1 and CDR2 (germline): MNHEY, SMNVEV (reference sequence). The CDR3 bases are TGTGCCAGCAGTTTATCAGGCCCGCGGGTCAATGAGCAGTTCTTC. The encoded protein is CASSLSGPRVNEQFF.

The chain links TRBV2 to TRBJ1-5, with 11 positions matching TRBD1. Germline V gives CDR1 SNHLY, CDR2 FYNNEI. This CDR3 spans 14 amino acids. J gave up 7 bases and V 7 bases, and 6 bases lay outside the gene matches. CDR3 in DNA: TGTGCCAGCACCCTCGGGACAGGGGGACAGCCCCAGCATTTT. Residues: CASTLGTGGQPQHF.

This clone has only a few counts. The chain recombines TRBV2 with TRBJ2-2, with 10 positions matching TRBD1. CDR3 length: 15 residues. The J segment lost 6 bases and the V segment lost 6 bases, leaving 7 bases of the junction unmatched. CDR1 is SNHLY and CDR2 is FYNNEI in the germline V gene. The CDR3 DNA reads TGTGCCAGCAGCCGACAGGGGGCGAATTCCGGGGAGCTGTTTTTT. Residues: CASSRQGANSGELFF.

J is TRBJ2-5 and V is TRBV2, with D hard to call. Germline assignment: CDR1 SNHLY and CDR2 FYNNEI. The CDR3 is made up of 12 amino acids. Trimming cost V 4 bases and J 3 bases, with 6 bases left between them. CDR3 DNA: TGTGCCAGCAGTGCTTTAGAAGAGACCCAGTACTTC. It specifies CASSALEETQYF.

This clone was found a few times. Relative to the germline gene, one junction end is altered; a read error may explain this. The J gene is TRBJ2-7, the V gene TRBV5-6; 7 nucleotides align to TRBD1. Germline values: CDR1 SGHDT, CDR2 YYEEEE. The CDR3 has 13 amino acids. CDR3 in DNA: TGTGCCAGCAGCTTTACAGGGCCCAGGGGGTTGAACTTC. Its protein product is CASSFTGPRGLNF.

The CDR3: CASRPGTSNYEQYF. CDR3 nucleotides: TGCGCCAGCCGACCCGGGACTTCCAACTACGAGCAGTACTTC. This chain links TRBV5-1 with TRBJ2-7; a possible D gene is TRBD2 (6 bases). Deletions cut 7 bases from V and 3 bases from J, with 17 bases between. The germline V gene encodes CDR1 SGHRS and CDR2 YFSETQ. The CDR3 is made up of 14 amino acids.

This clone appeared a few times. The chain uses TRBV7-6 and TRBJ1-6; weak D call: TRBD1 (6 bases). CDR3 size: 17 residues. Germline V lookup: CDR1 SGHVS, CDR2 FNYEAQ. The V end was cut by 1 base, the J end by 5 bases, with 15 bases between. The CDR3, as DNA: TGTGCCAGCAGCTTAGGCGGAGCGGGGGCTAATAATTCACCCCTCCACTTT. This gives the protein CASSLGGAGANNSPLHF.

This clone turned up a few times. The CDR3 reads CASSANSFYGYTF. DNA for the CDR3: TGTGCCAGCAGCGCCAATAGCTTCTATGGCTACACCTTC. The chain joins TRBV6-5 to TRBJ1-2; no clear D. The CDR3 spans 13 residues. V was pared by 6 bases and J by 4 bases, with 12 bases between. CDR1 and CDR2 (germline): MNHEY, SVGAGI.

This chain joins TRBV6-6 and TRBJ1-4, with a tentative D call TRBD1 (5 bases). CDR3 length: 16 residues. The germline gives CDR1 MNHNY, CDR2 SVGAGI (reference sequence). The V gene lost 6 bases and the J gene lost 0 bases, with 14 bases spanning the gap. The CDR3 sequence: CASSFRDRTTNEKLFF. CDR3 nucleotide sequence: TGTGCCAGCAGCTTCCGCGACAGAACAACTAATGAAAAACTGTTTTTT.

The chain couples TRBV5-1 to TRBJ2-7; no clear D. V was cut by 0 bases and J by 2 bases, with 6 bases left in between. The CDR3 sequence is 13 residues long. Per the germline V gene, CDR1 is SGHRS and CDR2 is YFSETQ. The CDR3 coding sequence is TGCGCCAGCAGCTTGGGACTGCCCTACGAGCAGTACTTC. It codes for CASSLGLPYEQYF.